The clone carrying this T cell receptor (beta chain) was detected ten times or more. The target antigen is unknown. Amplification yielded TCR beta CDR3 regions, with RNA transcripts as the source. The primer set for the first-round RT-PCR of the TCR CDR3 was HTBI. TCRdb passed the multiplex PCR reads through MiXCR, listing each CDR3 protein once. The table lists some 720,000 distinct CDR3 sequences, about 16% of them singletons, with around 7.7% in the top ten. This sample was taken from a study of T cells in Graves' hyperthyroidism and ophthalmopathy. Study-wide findings and caveats: Expanded thyroid clonotypes (above 0.001) were mostly also found in blood.

The CDR3 is 13 amino acids. Germline V gives CDR1 SGHTA, CDR2 FQGNSA. V was pared by 8 bases and J by 4 bases, with 14 bases between. The specimen sequenced was blood. This sequence joins TRBV7-2 and TRBJ1-1, with D uncertain. The receptor comes from a man between 18 and 29 years old with Graves' hyperthyroidism. In DNA, the CDR3 is TGTGCCAGCTTTAAGGGTGGGTTCACTGAAGCTTTCTTT. It encodes CASFKGGFTEAFF. Filled out from reference TRBV7-2 and TRBJ1-1, the complete variable domain reads GAGVSQSPSNKVTEKGKDVELRCDPISGHTALYWYRQSLGQGLEFLIYFQGNSAPDKSGLPSDRFSAERTGGSVSTLTIQRTQQEDSAVYLCASFKGGFTEAFFGQGTRLTVV.